This T cell receptor (beta chain) derives from a study of blood T cell repertoires in COVID-19. For the study at large: Acute and convalescent COVID-19 specimens originated in the United States, Italy and Spain. In each case, the material was cDNA or gDNA derived from T cells, B-cell-depleted T cells, or PBMCs.

Per the original data handling: Reference gene primer amplification gave estimated nucleated cell counts. Clones were read by immunoSEQ multiplex PCR, and TCRdb kept only the in-frame ones, dropping some. V, J and clone size derive from that table, while D and trimming were established from the DNA sequence. The repertoire holds 100,000 to 150,000 clones, with approximately 88% as singletons. V gave up 1 base and J gave up 4 bases, with 14 bases separating them. The CDR3 has 15 amino acids. Germline CDR1 reads SGHAT; CDR2 reads FQNNGV. Many counts were recorded for this clone. Material: peripheral blood. The chain carries TRBV11-2 and TRBJ2-7; TRBD2 is a possible D gene (6 bases). The sequence came from a woman aged 80 or older with acute or convalescent COVID-19. As DNA, the CDR3 is TGTGCCAGCAGCTTAGTTGGGACTGATAATTACGAGCAGTACTTC. This sequence encodes CASSLVGTDNYEQYF. The whole variable domain, filled in from reference TRBV11-2 and TRBJ2-7, reads EAGVAQSPRYKIIEKRQSVAFWCNPISGHATLYWYQQILGQGPKLLIQFQNNGVVDDSQLPKDRFSAERLKGVDSTLKIQPAKLEDSAVYLCASSLVGTDNYEQYFGPGTRLTVT.